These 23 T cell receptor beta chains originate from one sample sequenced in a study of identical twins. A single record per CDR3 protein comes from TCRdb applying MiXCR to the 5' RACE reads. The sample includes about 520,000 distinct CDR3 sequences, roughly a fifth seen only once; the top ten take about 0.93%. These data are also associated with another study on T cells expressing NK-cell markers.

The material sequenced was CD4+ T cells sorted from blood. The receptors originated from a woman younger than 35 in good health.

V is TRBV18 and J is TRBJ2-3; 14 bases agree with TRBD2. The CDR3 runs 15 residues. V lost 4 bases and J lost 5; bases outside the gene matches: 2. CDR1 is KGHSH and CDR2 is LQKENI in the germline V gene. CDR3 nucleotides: TGTGCCAGCTCACGACTAGCGGGGGGGCAAGATACGCAGTATTTT. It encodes CASSRLAGGQDTQYF.

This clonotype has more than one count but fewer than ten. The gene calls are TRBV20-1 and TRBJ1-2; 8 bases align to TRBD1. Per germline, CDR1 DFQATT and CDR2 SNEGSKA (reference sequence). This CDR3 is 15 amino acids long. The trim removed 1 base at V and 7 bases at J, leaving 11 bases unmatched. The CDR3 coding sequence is TGCAGTGCTAGAGGAGGGACAGGAGCAGGGGGTGGCTACACCTTC. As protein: CSARGGTGAGGGYTF.

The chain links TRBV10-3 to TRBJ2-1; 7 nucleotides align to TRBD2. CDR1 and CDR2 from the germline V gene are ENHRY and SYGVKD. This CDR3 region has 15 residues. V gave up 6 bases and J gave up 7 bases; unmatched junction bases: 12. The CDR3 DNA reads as TGTGCCATCAGCGGGTATGGGACTATAGGAAATGAGCAGTTCTTC. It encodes CAISGYGTIGNEQFF.

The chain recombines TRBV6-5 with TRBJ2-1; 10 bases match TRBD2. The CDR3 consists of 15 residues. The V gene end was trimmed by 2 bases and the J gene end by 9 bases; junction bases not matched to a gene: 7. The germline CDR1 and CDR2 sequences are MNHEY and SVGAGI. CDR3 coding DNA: TGTGCCAGCAGTTACGATGAGCGGGGGGGCCGTGAGCAGTTCTTC. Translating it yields CASSYDERGGREQFF.

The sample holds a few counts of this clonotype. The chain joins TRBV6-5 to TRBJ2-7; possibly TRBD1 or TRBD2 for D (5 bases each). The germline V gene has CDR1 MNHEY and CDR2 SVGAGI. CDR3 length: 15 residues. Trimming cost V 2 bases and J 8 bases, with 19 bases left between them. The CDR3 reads CASSYGRGRPTKQYF. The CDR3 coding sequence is TGTGCCAGCAGTTACGGTCGGGGCAGGCCTACGAAGCAGTACTTC.

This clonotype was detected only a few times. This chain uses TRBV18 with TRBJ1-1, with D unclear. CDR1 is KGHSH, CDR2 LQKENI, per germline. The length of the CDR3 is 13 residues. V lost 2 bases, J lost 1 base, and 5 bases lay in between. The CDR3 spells CASSPFANTEAFF. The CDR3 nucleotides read TGTGCCAGCTCACCATTCGCGAACACTGAAGCTTTCTTT.

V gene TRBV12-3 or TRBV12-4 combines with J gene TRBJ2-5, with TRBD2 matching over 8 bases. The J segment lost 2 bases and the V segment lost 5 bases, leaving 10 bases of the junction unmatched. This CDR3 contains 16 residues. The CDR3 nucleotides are TGTGCCAGCAGTCCCTCGTTGGGCGGGGGGCAAGAGACCCAGTACTTC. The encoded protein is CASSPSLGGGQETQYF.

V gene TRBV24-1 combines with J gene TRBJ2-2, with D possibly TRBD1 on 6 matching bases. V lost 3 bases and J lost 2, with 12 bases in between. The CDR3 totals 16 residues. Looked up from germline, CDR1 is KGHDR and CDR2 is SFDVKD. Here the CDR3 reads CATSDPQGGNTGELFF. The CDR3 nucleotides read TGTGCCACCAGTGATCCGCAAGGGGGTAACACCGGGGAGCTGTTTTTT.

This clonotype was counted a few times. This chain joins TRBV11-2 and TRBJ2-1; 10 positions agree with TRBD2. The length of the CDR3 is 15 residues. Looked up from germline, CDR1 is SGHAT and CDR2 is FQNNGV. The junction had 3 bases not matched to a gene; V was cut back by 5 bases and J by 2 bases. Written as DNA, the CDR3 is TGTGCCAGCAGCCGAGGGACTAGCGCCTACAATGAGCAGTTCTTC. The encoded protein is CASSRGTSAYNEQFF.

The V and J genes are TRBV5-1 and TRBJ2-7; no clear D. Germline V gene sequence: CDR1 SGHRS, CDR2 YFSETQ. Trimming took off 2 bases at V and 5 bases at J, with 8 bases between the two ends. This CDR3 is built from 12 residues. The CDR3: CASSFREHEQYF. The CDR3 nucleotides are TGCGCCAGCAGCTTCCGCGAACACGAGCAGTACTTC.

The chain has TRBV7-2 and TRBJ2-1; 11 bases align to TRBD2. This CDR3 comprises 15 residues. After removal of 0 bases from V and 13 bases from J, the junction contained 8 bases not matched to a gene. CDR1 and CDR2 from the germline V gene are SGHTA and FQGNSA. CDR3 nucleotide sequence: TGTGCCAGCAGCTTAGCGGGGACTAGCGGATATAAACAGTTCTTC. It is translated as CASSLAGTSGYKQFF.

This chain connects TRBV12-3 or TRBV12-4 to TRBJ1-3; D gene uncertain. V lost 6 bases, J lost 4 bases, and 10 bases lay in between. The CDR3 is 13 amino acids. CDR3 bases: TGTGCCAGCAGAAGCGCGTCAGGAAACACCATATATTTT. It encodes CASRSASGNTIYF.

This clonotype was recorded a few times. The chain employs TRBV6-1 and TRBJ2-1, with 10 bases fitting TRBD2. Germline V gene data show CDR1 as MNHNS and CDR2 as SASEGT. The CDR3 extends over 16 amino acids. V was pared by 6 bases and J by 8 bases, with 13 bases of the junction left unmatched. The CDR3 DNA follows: TGTGCCAGCAGCCGATCCAGGGCTAGCGGGAGTTATGAGCAGTTCTTC. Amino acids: CASSRSRASGSYEQFF.

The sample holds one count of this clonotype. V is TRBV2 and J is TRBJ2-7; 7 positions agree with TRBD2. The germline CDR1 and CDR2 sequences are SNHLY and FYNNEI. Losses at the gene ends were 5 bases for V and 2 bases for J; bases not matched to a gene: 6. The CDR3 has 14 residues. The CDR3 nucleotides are TGTGCCAGCAGTCTTAGCGGGCACCCCTACGAGCAGTACTTC. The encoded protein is CASSLSGHPYEQYF.

CDR3 sequence (DNA): TGTGCCAGCAGTCCGGACCACACAGATACGCAGTATTTT. Its translation is CASSPDHTDTQYF. The chain employs TRBV2 and TRBJ2-3, with D unresolved. Germline CDR1 is SNHLY and CDR2 is FYNNEI. The CDR3 totals 13 residues. V was trimmed by 5 bases and J by 2 bases, leaving 8 bases between them. The whole variable domain, remainder taken from reference TRBV2 and TRBJ2-3, is EPEVTQTPSHQVTQMGQEVILRCVPISNHLYFYWYRQILGQKVEFLVSFYNNEISEKSEIFDDQFSVERPDGSNFTLKIRSTKLEDSAMYFCASSPDHTDTQYFGPGTRLTVL.

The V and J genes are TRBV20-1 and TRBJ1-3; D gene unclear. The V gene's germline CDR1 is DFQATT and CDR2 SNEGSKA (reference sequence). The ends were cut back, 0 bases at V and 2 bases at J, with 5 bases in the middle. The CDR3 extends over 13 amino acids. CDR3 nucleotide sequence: TGCAGTGCTAGAGACGGGGCTGGAAACACCATATATTTT. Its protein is CSARDGAGNTIYF.

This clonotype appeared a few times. The CDR3: CSVLRGGNTGELFF. For the CDR3, the DNA is TGCAGCGTTCTCAGGGGAGGGAACACCGGGGAGCTGTTTTTT. J is TRBJ2-2 and V is TRBV29-1; tentatively, D is TRBD1 or TRBD2 (6 bases each). The germline CDR1 and CDR2 sequences are SQVTM and ANQGSEA. V was clipped by 5 bases and J by 1 base, with 11 bases between them. This CDR3 spans 14 amino acids.

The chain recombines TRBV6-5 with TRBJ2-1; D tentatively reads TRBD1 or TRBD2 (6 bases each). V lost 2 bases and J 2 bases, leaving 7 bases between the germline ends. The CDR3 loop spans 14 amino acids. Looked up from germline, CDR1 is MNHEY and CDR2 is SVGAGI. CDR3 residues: CASSYRGPYNEQFF. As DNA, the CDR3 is TGTGCCAGCAGTTACCGGGGGCCCTACAATGAGCAGTTCTTC.

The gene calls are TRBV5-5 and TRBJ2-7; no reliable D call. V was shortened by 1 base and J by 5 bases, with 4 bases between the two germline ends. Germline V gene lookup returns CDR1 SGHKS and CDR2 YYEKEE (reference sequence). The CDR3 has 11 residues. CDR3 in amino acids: CASSLFNEQYF. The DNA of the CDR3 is TGTGCCAGCAGCTTGTTTAACGAGCAGTACTTC.

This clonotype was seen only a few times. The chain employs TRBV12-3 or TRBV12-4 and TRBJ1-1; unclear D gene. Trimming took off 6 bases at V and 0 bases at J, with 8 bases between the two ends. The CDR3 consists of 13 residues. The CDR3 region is CASRKMMNTEAFF. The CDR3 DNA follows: TGTGCCAGCAGAAAGATGATGAACACTGAAGCTTTCTTT.

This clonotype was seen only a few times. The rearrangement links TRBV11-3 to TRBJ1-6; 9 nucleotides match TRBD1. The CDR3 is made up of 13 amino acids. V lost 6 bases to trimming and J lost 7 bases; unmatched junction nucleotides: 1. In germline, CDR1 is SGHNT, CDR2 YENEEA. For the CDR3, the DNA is TGTGCCAGCAGGACAGGGGGAAATTCACCCCTCCACTTT. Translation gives CASRTGGNSPLHF.

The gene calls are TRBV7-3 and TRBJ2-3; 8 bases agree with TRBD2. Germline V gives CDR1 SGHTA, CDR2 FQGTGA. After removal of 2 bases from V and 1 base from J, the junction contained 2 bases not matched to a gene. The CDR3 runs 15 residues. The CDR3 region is CASSLLRGGTDTQYF. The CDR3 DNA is TGTGCCAGCAGCTTACTGCGGGGGGGCACAGATACGCAGTATTTT. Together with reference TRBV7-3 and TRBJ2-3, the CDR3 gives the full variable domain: GAGVSQTPSNKVTEKGKYVELRCDPISGHTALYWYRQSLGQGPEFLIYFQGTGAADDSGLPNDRFFAVRPEGSVSTLKIQRTERGDSAVYLCASSLLRGGTDTQYFGPGTRLTVL.

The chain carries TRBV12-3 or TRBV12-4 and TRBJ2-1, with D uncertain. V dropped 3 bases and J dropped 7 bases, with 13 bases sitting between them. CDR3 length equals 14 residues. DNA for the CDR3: TGTGCCAGCAGTTTGGTAAAGGGCCAAAATGAGCAGTTCTTC. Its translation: CASSLVKGQNEQFF.